This is a list of T cell receptor beta chains from one sample in a study of T cell changes during pregnancy in multiple sclerosis. Some clones are missing from TCRdb's copy, which holds only in-frame ones; the method was immunoSEQ multiplex PCR. The profile shows some 38,000 clones, 91% of them singletons. The sequencing here drew on CD4+ T cells from peripheral blood mononuclear cells, taken in the second trimester of pregnancy. The origin of the receptors is a female donor in good health, enrolled as a control in a pregnancy study. The CDR3 runs from the conserved cysteine through the conserved F or W. The order of the fields is D gene, J gene, V gene, CDR3 protein, CDR3 DNA. A D gene is named only where the DNA matches it firmly.

d_gene: TRBD1
j_gene: TRBJ2-7
v_gene: TRBV7-9
CDR3aa: CASSSPGQGVYEQYF
CDR3nt: TGTGCCAGCAGCTCCCCGGGACAGGGGGTTTACGAGCAGTACTTC

d_gene: .
j_gene: TRBJ1-5
v_gene: TRBV7-2
CDR3aa: CASSPRAGVNQPQHF
CDR3nt: TGTGCCAGCAGCCCACGGGCAGGGGTCAATCAGCCCCAGCATTTT

d_gene: TRBD1
j_gene: TRBJ2-1
v_gene: TRBV13
CDR3aa: CATLQGKSSYNEQFF
CDR3nt: TGTGCCACACTACAGGGGAAGAGCTCCTACAATGAGCAGTTCTTC

d_gene: .
j_gene: TRBJ1-6
v_gene: TRBV11-2
CDR3aa: CASSLDFARGYSPLHF
CDR3nt: TGTGCCAGCAGCTTAGATTTCGCCAGGGGATACTCACCCCTCCACTTT

d_gene: .
j_gene: TRBJ2-3
v_gene: TRBV19
CDR3aa: CASSIGLSTDTQYF
CDR3nt: TGTGCCAGTAGTATTGGGCTGAGCACAGATACGCAGTATTTT

d_gene: .
j_gene: TRBJ2-3
v_gene: TRBV5-1
CDR3aa: CASSLVLADTDTQYF
CDR3nt: TGCGCCAGCAGCTTGGTGCTAGCAGACACAGATACGCAGTATTTT

d_gene: .
j_gene: TRBJ2-3
v_gene: TRBV4-2
CDR3aa: CASSQRGLSTDTQYF
CDR3nt: TGTGCCAGCAGCCAAAGAGGACTTAGCACAGATACGCAGTATTTT

d_gene: TRBD1
j_gene: TRBJ1-6
v_gene: TRBV27
CDR3aa: CASSSTGWYSPLHF
CDR3nt: TGTGCCAGCAGTTCGACAGGGTGGTACTCACCCCTCCACTTT

d_gene: .
j_gene: TRBJ1-1
v_gene: TRBV7-8
CDR3aa: CASSLVWGDTEAFF
CDR3nt: TGTGCCAGCAGCTTAGTTTGGGGGGACACTGAAGCTTTCTTT

d_gene: .
j_gene: TRBJ1-2
v_gene: TRBV29-1
CDR3aa: CSARGGYGYTF
CDR3nt: TGCAGCGCTAGAGGGGGCTATGGCTACACCTTC

d_gene: .
j_gene: TRBJ2-5
v_gene: TRBV20-1
CDR3aa: CSGGLQETQYF
CDR3nt: TGCAGTGGCGGGCTTCAAGAGACCCAGTACTTC

d_gene: TRBD1
j_gene: TRBJ1-2
v_gene: TRBV27
CDR3aa: CASSLRGRPDGYTF
CDR3nt: TGTGCCAGCAGTTTAAGGGGGCGCCCGGATGGCTACACCTTC

d_gene: .
j_gene: TRBJ1-1
v_gene: TRBV9
CDR3aa: CASSSQWNTEAFF
CDR3nt: TGTGCCAGCAGCTCCCAGTGGAACACTGAAGCTTTCTTT

d_gene: .
j_gene: TRBJ2-1
v_gene: TRBV30
CDR3aa: CAWSVRGSWQFF
CDR3nt: TGTGCCTGGAGTGTACGGGGGAGTTGGCAGTTCTTC

d_gene: .
j_gene: TRBJ2-7
v_gene: TRBV7-2
CDR3aa: CASTSSYEQYF
CDR3nt: TGTGCCAGCACCTCCTCCTACGAGCAGTACTTC

d_gene: .
j_gene: TRBJ1-4
v_gene: TRBV18
CDR3aa: CASSRTINEKLFF
CDR3nt: TGTGCCAGCTCACGAACAATTAATGAAAAACTGTTTTTT

d_gene: TRBD1
j_gene: TRBJ2-5
v_gene: TRBV7-2
CDR3aa: CASSFLGRGETQYF
CDR3nt: TGTGCCAGCAGCTTTTTAGGCAGGGGGGAGACCCAGTACTTC

d_gene: .
j_gene: TRBJ1-1
v_gene: TRBV4-3
CDR3aa: CASTPDGRAEAFF
CDR3nt: TGCGCCAGCACCCCTGATGGCCGGGCTGAAGCTTTCTTT

d_gene: .
j_gene: TRBJ2-2
v_gene: TRBV5-1
CDR3aa: CASSSGVTGELFF
CDR3nt: TGCGCCAGCAGCTCTGGAGTCACCGGGGAGCTGTTTTTT

d_gene: .
j_gene: TRBJ2-7
v_gene: TRBV30
CDR3aa: CAWSVWIAREQYF
CDR3nt: TGTGCCTGGAGTGTCTGGATAGCACGGGAGCAGTACTTC

d_gene: .
j_gene: TRBJ2-5
v_gene: TRBV7-9
CDR3aa: CASRGGVKETQYF
CDR3nt: TGTGCCAGCAGGGGGGGAGTTAAGGAGACCCAGTACTTC

d_gene: .
j_gene: TRBJ1-2
v_gene: TRBV20-1
CDR3aa: CRGEQNYGYTF
CDR3nt: TGCAGGGGAGAACAGAACTATGGCTACACCTTC

d_gene: .
j_gene: TRBJ1-3
v_gene: TRBV6-1
CDR3aa: CASSEANFTPLTIYF
CDR3nt: TGTGCCAGCAGTGAAGCGAACTTTACCCCTTTGACCATATATTTT

d_gene: .
j_gene: TRBJ2-7
v_gene: TRBV5-1
CDR3aa: CASSLFPSGGYYEQYF
CDR3nt: TGCGCCAGCAGCTTATTCCCATCCGGGGGTTACTACGAGCAGTACTTC

d_gene: TRBD1
j_gene: TRBJ2-2
v_gene: TRBV4-3
CDR3aa: CASSLYRGRVGELFF
CDR3nt: TGCGCCAGCAGCCTGTACAGGGGGCGAGTCGGGGAGCTGTTTTTT

d_gene: TRBD1
j_gene: TRBJ1-2
v_gene: TRBV11-2
CDR3aa: CASSTDRGPGYTF
CDR3nt: TGTGCCAGCAGCACGGACAGGGGACCTGGCTACACCTTC

d_gene: .
j_gene: TRBJ2-3
v_gene: TRBV6-6
CDR3aa: CATIKGGRVGTDTQYF
CDR3nt: TGTGCCACCATAAAGGGGGGGCGAGTTGGGACAGATACGCAGTATTTT

d_gene: TRBD2
j_gene: TRBJ2-2
v_gene: TRBV7-2
CDR3aa: CASSLVAGASGAGELFF
CDR3nt: TGTGCCAGCAGCTTAGTAGCGGGGGCCTCCGGTGCCGGGGAGCTGTTTTTT